This paragraph covers one TCR beta chain sequence. Seattle's enrolled individuals joined amid active infection and were then monitored longitudinally. Germline V gene sequence: CDR1 LGHDT, CDR2 YNNKEL (reference sequence). The CDR3 consists of 13 residues. Trimming stripped 1 base from V and 3 bases from J, with 6 bases between. These data originate in a study of blood T cell repertoires in COVID-19. In the study overall: Sites in the United States, Italy and Spain provided acute and convalescent COVID-19 samples. Sample material is recorded as cDNA or gDNA derived from T cells, B-cell-depleted T cells, or PBMCs.

Original processing methods: Reference gene primer amplification gave nucleated cell count estimates. Libraries were prepared by immunoSEQ multiplex PCR; TCRdb keeps only in-frame clonotypes and omits some of them. Clone size and V and J calls were adopted from that table, with D and trimming inferred from the DNA. The sample includes about 210,000 clones, approximately 78% of them seen just once. This receptor was identified in a woman in her 70s with COVID-19, enrolled during active disease. The specimen sequenced was peripheral blood. The chain has TRBV3-1 (or the pseudogene TRBV3-2) and TRBJ1-1; no clear D gene. CDR3 region: CASSQGRYTEAFF. In DNA form, the CDR3 reads TGTGCCAGCAGCCAAGGCCGGTACACTGAAGCTTTCTTT.